Below are 20 T cell receptor beta chains sequenced from a single sample in a study of blood T cells in healthy people across ages. A second about 7 to 12 cycle PCR used barcoded and J-beta primers. TCRdb re-called the 5' RACE reads with MiXCR, one entry per CDR3 protein. The profile covers 1,300,000 or so distinct CDR3 sequences, with roughly 64% appearing a single time and under 8.5% taken by the ten largest. Specimen: blood. The receptors shown here come from a young man in good health.

V is TRBV29-1 and J is TRBJ2-5; no clear D gene. This CDR3 comprises 16 residues. Trimming shortened V by 5 bases and J by 1 base, and 20 bases separated the two germline ends. Germline CDR1 SQVTM, CDR2 ANQGSEA. The CDR3 bases are TGCAGCGTTAAGAACCCAACAAACTCTCGCCAAGAGACCCAGTACTTC. Translating it yields CSVKNPTNSRQETQYF.

The chain links TRBV6-2 or TRBV6-3 to TRBJ2-5, with TRBD1 identical over 11 bases. The tail of the sequence fits TRBJ2-7 better, so the J call may be wrong. CDR3 length equals 14 residues. Germline V gene data show CDR1 as MNHEY and CDR2 as SVGEGT. CDR3 loop: CASRHRDRGNEQYF. CDR3 DNA: TGTGCCAGCAGACACCGGGACAGGGGGAACGAGCAGTACTTC.

CDR3 coding DNA: TGTGCCAGCAGCCAAGGGGACAGTCTCACTGAAGCTTTCTTT. It translates to CASSQGDSLTEAFF. The chain carries TRBV4-2 and TRBJ1-1; 7 bases are a match to TRBD1. Germline V lookup: CDR1 LGHNA, CDR2 YNFKEQ. V lost 1 base and J lost 4; bases outside the gene matches: 3. CDR3 length: 14 residues.

The J gene is TRBJ2-2, the V gene TRBV6-2 or TRBV6-3, with D perhaps TRBD1 (6 bases). CDR1 MNHEY and CDR2 SVGEGT come from the germline V gene. The V gene lost 4 bases and the J gene lost 6 bases, with 15 bases spanning the gap. The CDR3 has 15 amino acids. Here the CDR3 DNA reads TGTGCCAGCAGTTTTACCAGGGGCACCGCCGGGGAGCTGTTTTTT. Translating it yields CASSFTRGTAGELFF.

J is TRBJ2-3 and V is TRBV20-1, with 9 bases matching TRBD2. V dropped 6 bases and J dropped 2; count of bases not matched to a gene: 6. CDR1 is DFQATT and CDR2 is SNEGSKA in the germline V gene (reference sequence). The CDR3 loop spans 14 amino acids. The CDR3, as DNA: TGCAGTGCCCAAGCGGGAGGCGTCACAGATACGCAGTATTTT. Protein product: CSAQAGGVTDTQYF.

Details on this clonotype: An end of the junction differs from the germline gene, which may be a read error. The chain carries TRBV19 and TRBJ2-1; TRBD1 is a possible D gene (6 bases). Looked up from germline, CDR1 is LNHDA and CDR2 is SQIVND (reference sequence). The CDR3 loop spans 14 amino acids. The CDR3 spells CASSVGQGHDEQFF. Written as DNA, the CDR3 is TGTGCAAGTAGTGTAGGGCAGGGGCACGATGAGCAGTTCTTC.

This clonotype has just one count. The V call is TRBV3-1, the J call TRBJ2-1; no firm D call. Germline V lookup: CDR1 LGHDT, CDR2 YNNKEL (reference sequence). CDR3 length: 14 residues. The V end lost 4 bases, the J end lost 0 bases, and 7 bases lay between the germline ends. The CDR3 nucleotides read TGTGCCAGCAGCCCCGTAAGCTCCTACAATGAGCAGTTCTTC. This sequence encodes CASSPVSSYNEQFF.

This clonotype has more than one count but fewer than ten. CDR3 protein: CSVRTTRGTQYF. In nucleotides, the CDR3 is TGCAGCGTCCGGACTACCCGAGGGACCCAGTACTTC. The rearrangement links TRBV29-1 to TRBJ2-5; perhaps TRBD2 as D (6 bases). The CDR3 spans 12 residues. V shed 6 bases and J shed 7 bases, with 15 bases lying between them. The germline V gene encodes CDR1 SQVTM and CDR2 ANQGSEA.

V and J are TRBV20-1 and TRBJ2-5; D call uncertain. CDR1 and CDR2 (germline): DFQATT, SNEGSKA (reference sequence). V lost 2 bases, J lost 2 bases, and 9 bases lay in between. This CDR3 is 13 amino acids long. CDR3 region: CSARIVGQETQYF. The CDR3 DNA follows: TGCAGTGCTAGAATTGTCGGACAAGAGACCCAGTACTTC.

As to this clonotype: Mismatch with germline at one junction end may stem from a read error. The CDR3 here is CSARGRSINTEAYF. The CDR3 coding sequence is TGCAGTGCTAGAGGGCGGTCGATTAACACTGAAGCTTACTTT. The chain joins TRBV20-1 to TRBJ1-1, with D unresolved. This CDR3 comprises 14 residues. CDR1 and CDR2 from the germline V gene are DFQATT and SNEGSKA (reference sequence).

A few counts support this clonotype. The J gene is TRBJ2-4, the V gene TRBV12-3 or TRBV12-4; 13 bases agree with TRBD2. TRBJ2-7 explains the end of the DNA better; the J call may be wrong. The CDR3 spans 16 residues. Written as DNA, the CDR3 is TGTGCCAGCAGTGCCTTGGGACTAGCGGGAAGGAACGAGCAGTACTTC. Protein product: CASSALGLAGRNEQYF.

This rearrangement joins TRBV7-2 to TRBJ2-1; D not certain. Germline CDR1 and CDR2: SGHTA and FQGNSA. This CDR3 is built from 13 residues. Trimming stripped 5 bases from V and 8 bases from J, with 13 bases between. The CDR3 sequence: CASSVFVKDEQFF. CDR3 DNA sequence: TGTGCCAGCAGCGTATTTGTGAAGGATGAGCAGTTCTTC.

This chain joins TRBV21-1 and TRBJ2-4; TRBD1, the table's D call, was not compared with the DNA. TRBV21-1 is a documented pseudogene. The CDR3 sequence is 17 residues long. CDR3: CASNHPSGGWAKNIQYF. The CDR3 DNA is TGTGCCAGCAACCACCCGTCCGGGGGGTGGGCCAAAAACATTCAGTACTTC.

This chain joins TRBV14 and TRBJ1-1; no definite D call. This CDR3 is built from 13 residues. Germline assignment: CDR1 SGHDN and CDR2 FVKESK. Trimming left V 4 bases short and J 1 base short, with 7 bases between. CDR3 coding DNA: TGTGCCAGCAGCCTGAACTGGAACACTGAAGCTTTCTTT. Translated: CASSLNWNTEAFF.

The chain links TRBV27 to TRBJ2-7; D perhaps matches TRBD1 (6 bases). CDR1 MNHEY and CDR2 SMNVEV come from the germline V gene (reference sequence). V lost 2 bases, J lost 4 bases, and 18 bases lay in between. This CDR3 contains 16 residues. CDR3 residues: CASSLQPPGAQYEQYF. In nucleotides, the CDR3 is TGTGCCAGCAGTTTACAACCTCCAGGGGCCCAATACGAGCAGTACTTC.

The chain has TRBV27 and TRBJ2-3, with 11 bases fitting TRBD2. Trimming at V came to 2 bases and at J to 8 bases, leaving 12 bases not matched to a gene. Germline CDR1 reads MNHEY; CDR2 reads SMNVEV (reference sequence). There are 17 residues in the CDR3. The CDR3 bases are TGTGCCAGCAGTTTAAGTCTAGCGGGGGGCGGCGCAGGTACGCAGTATTTT. It is translated as CASSLSLAGGGAGTQYF.

This chain uses TRBV6-5 with TRBJ2-7; either TRBD1 or TRBD2 may supply D (5 bases each). The V end lost 6 bases, the J end lost 5 bases, and 14 bases lay between the germline ends. Per germline, CDR1 MNHEY and CDR2 SVGAGI. The CDR3 has 13 residues. CDR3: CASRPWDVNEQYF. The CDR3 coding sequence is TGTGCCAGCAGACCCTGGGACGTCAACGAGCAGTACTTC.

The V call is TRBV11-2, the J call TRBJ2-5; D unclear. CDR3 length: 16 residues. V lost 4 bases and J 5 bases, leaving 20 bases between the germline ends. Germline V gives CDR1 SGHAT, CDR2 FQNNGV. CDR3 in DNA: TGTGCCAGCAGCTCCCTCGCGTGGAGTGAACCCGAGACCCAGTACTTC. It encodes CASSSLAWSEPETQYF.

DNA for the CDR3: TGTGCCATCAGTCATCCGGAAGGACTAGCGGGAGGAGAGACCCAGTACTTC. Translating gives CAISHPEGLAGGETQYF. The V gene is TRBV10-3, the J gene TRBJ2-5; 14 bases fit TRBD2. Germline V gene lookup returns CDR1 ENHRY and CDR2 SYGVKD. The ends lost 5 bases at V and 4 bases at J; junction bases unmatched: 9. There are 17 residues in the CDR3.

J is TRBJ1-3 and V is TRBV7-6; D possibly corresponds to TRBD1 (6 bases). Germline CDR1 reads SGHVS; CDR2 reads FNYEAQ. The CDR3 is 16 amino acids. The V end was cut by 0 bases, the J end by 4 bases, with 13 bases between. The CDR3: CASSLATRGSGNTIYF. The DNA for the CDR3 is TGTGCCAGCAGCTTAGCCACCAGGGGTTCAGGAAACACCATATATTTT.